Listed below are T cell receptor beta chains from one sample, sequenced in a study of blood T cell repertoires in COVID-19. The table came from immunoSEQ multiplex PCR; TCRdb's copy has only in-frame clones and leaves some out. The sample gives fewer than 250,000 clones, 86% of which show up once; about 2.1% is in the top ten. The sequenced sample was PBMCs or T cells enriched from blood (not recorded which). The origin of the receptors is a woman in her fifties or sixties who had recovered from COVID-19. Both conserved end residues are part of each CDR3. D genes are given only for firm matches.

>TRBD1|TRBJ2-3|TRBV11-2
CASSLGTGRTDTQYF
>TRBD1|TRBJ1-5|TRBV7-2
CASSLGGGGNQPQHF
>.|TRBJ2-7|TRBV6-2/TRBV6-3
CASSSYRSSYEQYF
>.|TRBJ1-1|TRBV10-3
CAISEGGGNTEAFF
>TRBD2|TRBJ2-2|TRBV6-5
CATMTSQNTGELFF
>TRBD1|TRBJ2-7|TRBV7-9
CASSLNQGASEEQYF
>TRBD2|TRBJ2-7|TRBV9
CASSGLGGYEQYF
>.|TRBJ2-7|TRBV7-2
CASSLDRFYEQYF
>TRBD1|TRBJ2-7|TRBV6-5
CASSHGQGTYEQYF
>TRBD2|TRBJ2-7|TRBV9
CASSVGSGRDLSSYEQYF
>.|TRBJ1-4|TRBV6-5
CASSYSGVRREKLFF
>.|TRBJ2-5|TRBV7-6
CASSVVRETQYF
>.|TRBJ1-3|TRBV7-2
CASSLEKSGFSGNTIYF
>.|TRBJ2-6|TRBV19
CASQIGGSGANVLTF
>.|TRBJ2-7|TRBV7-2
CASSFGGFVGEQYF
>TRBD1|TRBJ1-1|TRBV5-6
CASSFQGARNTEAFF
>.|TRBJ1-4|TRBV6-5
CASSYHSTAKNEKLFF
>.|TRBJ2-3|TRBV21-1
CASSKGQGAPPPTDTQYF
>.|TRBJ2-7|TRBV24-1
CATTPLGGFYEQYF
>.|TRBJ1-6|TRBV30
CAWGRDSPLHF
>.|TRBJ2-3|TRBV18
CASSPGLPPDTQYF
>.|TRBJ1-2|TRBV19
CASSIGSTGGYGYTF
>.|TRBJ2-2|TRBV5-1
CASSSPSGYGELFF
>TRBD2|TRBJ2-1|TRBV5-6
CASSFRAGGYNEQFF
>TRBD2|TRBJ2-1|TRBV27
CASSTGLAGGGNEQFF
>.|TRBJ1-4|TRBV7-2
CASSLTGRTNEKLFF
>.|TRBJ1-2|TRBV4-3
CASSQEGPYGYTF
>TRBD1|TRBJ1-2|TRBV19
CASSPPHRTGGLRGYTF
>.|TRBJ1-3|TRBV7-2
CASSPHGGNTIYF
>.|TRBJ1-1|TRBV4-3
CASSPNLRPNTEAFF
>TRBD1|TRBJ2-7|TRBV3-1/TRBV3-2
CASSSWDRPYEQYF
>.|TRBJ1-5|TRBV4-3
CASSQDLGVGQPQHF
>.|TRBJ2-7|TRBV4-1
CASSQVVTVTPYEQYF
>.|TRBJ1-2|TRBV28
CASRSRTPQEGYTF
>.|TRBJ2-4|TRBV28
CASSLYRTRIAKNIQYF
>.|TRBJ1-2|TRBV5-6
CASSFGGDYGYTF
>TRBD2|TRBJ2-2|TRBV19
CASSHGRVITGELFF
>TRBD2|TRBJ2-7|TRBV10-3
CAIRRGEPYEQYF
>.|TRBJ2-5|TRBV7-2
CASSPAVQQGLETQYF
>.|TRBJ2-1|TRBV9
CASSTLISSYNEQFF
>TRBD1|TRBJ2-6|TRBV19
CASSIRGPGQDNSGANVLTF
>.|TRBJ2-5|TRBV5-4
CASSLGSEQETQYF
>.|TRBJ1-4|TRBV28
CASSPPRGGNEKLFF
>TRBD2|TRBJ2-3|TRBV5-5
CASSRLGIAGGSTDTQYF
>TRBD1|TRBJ2-1|TRBV7-7
CASSLEGGTGNEQFF
>TRBD2|TRBJ2-3|TRBV12-5
CASGLGKSGRAGDTQYF
>.|TRBJ1-1|TRBV20-1
CSASLMGRGLTEAFF
>.|TRBJ2-1|TRBV14
CASSQDLSGAREQFF
>TRBD1|TRBJ1-2|TRBV27
CASSPTGVFSYTF
>TRBD2|TRBJ2-7|TRBV4-2
CASSQGLGARTSGIFTSYEQYF
>TRBD2|TRBJ2-7|TRBV19
CASSPGRGLDTYEQYF
>.|TRBJ1-4|TRBV30
CAWSLLRGDNEKLFF